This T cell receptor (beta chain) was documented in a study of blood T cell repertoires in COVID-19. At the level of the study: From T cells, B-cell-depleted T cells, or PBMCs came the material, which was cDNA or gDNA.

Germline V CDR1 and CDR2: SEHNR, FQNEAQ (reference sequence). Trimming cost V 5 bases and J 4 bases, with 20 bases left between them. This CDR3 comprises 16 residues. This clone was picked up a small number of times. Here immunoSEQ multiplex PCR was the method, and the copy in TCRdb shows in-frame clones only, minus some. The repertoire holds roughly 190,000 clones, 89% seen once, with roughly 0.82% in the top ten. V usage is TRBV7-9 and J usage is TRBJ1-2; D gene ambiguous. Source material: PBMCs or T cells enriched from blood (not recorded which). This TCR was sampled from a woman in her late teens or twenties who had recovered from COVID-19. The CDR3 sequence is CASSVLLTAEGYGYTF. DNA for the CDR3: TGTGCCAGCAGCGTTTTGCTGACTGCAGAGGGCTATGGCTACACCTTC.